These 29 T cell receptor beta chains came from one sample sequenced in a study of response to subunit inactivated influenza vaccine. TCRdb re-analysed the RT-PCR reads in MiXCR, keeping a single row per CDR3 protein. The repertoire includes over 650,000 distinct CDR3 sequences, 18% of them detected once, and about 11% sits in the top ten. The sequences come from PBMCs from blood, collected 4 to 6 days after vaccination. These receptors all stem from a man aged 45-65 years who received an inactivated influenza vaccine.

The chain uses TRBV5-6 and TRBJ2-2, with D perhaps matching TRBD2 (5 bases). This CDR3 has 16 amino acids. Trimming took 1 base from V and 3 from J, leaving 13 bases between them. Germline assignment: CDR1 SGHDT and CDR2 YYEEEE. Here the CDR3 DNA reads TGTGCCAGCAGCTTGATCGCAGACGGGGACACCGGGGAGCTGTTTTTT. This sequence encodes CASSLIADGDTGELFF.

This clonotype was picked up many times. The chain couples TRBV4-3 to TRBJ2-7; TRBD2 aligns across 14 bases. The V and J ends lost 4 bases and 0 bases, in that order; junction bases with no gene match: 8. Germline V gene lookup returns CDR1 LGHNA and CDR2 YSLEER. This CDR3 region has 18 residues. The CDR3 nucleotides read TGCGCCAGCAGCCCAGGCGGACTAGCGGGAGGAAGCTCCTACGAGCAGTACTTC. This translates into CASSPGGLAGGSSYEQYF.

The chain is built from TRBV10-3 and TRBJ2-1; D is unclear. Germline V gives CDR1 ENHRY, CDR2 SYGVKD. CDR3 length: 16 amino acids. Trimming removed 2 bases at V and 0 bases at J, with 11 bases between. Written as DNA, the CDR3 is TGTGCCATCAGTGAGGGTGGGCGGAGCTCCTACAATGAGCAGTTCTTC. It codes for CAISEGGRSSYNEQFF.

The CDR3: CASRGSGGQGEQFF. Here the CDR3 DNA reads TGTGCCAGCAGGGGTAGCGGGGGGCAGGGTGAGCAGTTCTTC. The rearrangement links TRBV2 to TRBJ2-1; TRBD2 agrees at 10 bases. Unmatched junction bases numbered 8, after V lost 6 bases and J lost 9 bases. The CDR3 is 14 residues long. Germline-derived CDR1 and CDR2 are SNHLY and FYNNEI.

This chain joins TRBV3-1 and TRBJ1-1, with 9 bases identical to TRBD1. This CDR3 has 19 residues. Per the germline V gene, CDR1 is LGHDT and CDR2 is YNNKEL (reference sequence). J lost 2 bases, V lost 1 base, and 14 bases had no gene match. CDR3 nucleotides: TGTGCCAGCAGCCAAGTCAAGCACCGGACAGGGGTATCAAACACTGAAGCTTTCTTT. It yields the protein CASSQVKHRTGVSNTEAFF.

This chain uses TRBV6-6 with TRBJ2-7, with D uncertain. The germline V gene has CDR1 MNHNY and CDR2 SVGAGI (reference sequence). This CDR3 spans 11 amino acids. Trimming left V 6 bases short and J 4 bases short, with 7 bases between. In nucleotides, the CDR3 is TGTGCCAGCAGGACCCTTTACGAGCAGTACTTC. Translated, it gives CASRTLYEQYF.

This clonotype was counted between two and nine times. This sequence joins TRBV6-5 and TRBJ1-4; possible D gene TRBD1, 6 bases. Trimming cost V 2 bases and J 0 bases, with 13 bases left between them. This CDR3 has 17 residues. The germline gives CDR1 MNHEY, CDR2 SVGAGI. The CDR3 nucleotides are TGTGCCAGCAGTTACGACAGGCCAGGGGCAACTAATGAAAAACTGTTTTTT. Translating it yields CASSYDRPGATNEKLFF.

J is TRBJ2-3 and V is TRBV6-1, with D uncertain. With the DNA end fitting TRBJ1-5 better, the J assignment may be wrong. CDR1 and CDR2 (germline): MNHNS, SASEGT. The CDR3 spans 14 residues. The CDR3 reads CASSVSGRSDTQHF. The CDR3 DNA follows: TGTGCCAGCAGTGTTAGCGGGAGAAGCGATACGCAGCATTTT.

The chain employs TRBV25-1 and TRBJ2-2; 7 bases align to TRBD2. Trimming took 3 bases from V and 4 from J; bases not matched to a gene: 20. CDR1 is MGHDK and CDR2 is SYGVNS in the germline V gene. This CDR3 is 20 amino acids long. The CDR3 sequence is CASSDFPRAGPRGSTGELFF. The DNA of the CDR3 is TGTGCCAGCAGTGATTTCCCGCGGGCGGGGCCGCGGGGGAGCACCGGGGAGCTGTTTTTT. The full variable domain, its missing parts supplied by reference TRBV25-1 and TRBJ2-2, is EADIYQTPRYLVIGTGKKITLECSQTMGHDKMYWYQQDPGMELHLIHYSYGVNSTEKGDLSSESTVSRIRTEHFPLTLESARPSHTSQYLCASSDFPRAGPRGSTGELFFGEGSRLTVL.

In its sample, this clonotype was seen many times. This chain joins TRBV20-1 and TRBJ1-5; D is uncertain. Trimming stripped 0 bases from V and 4 bases from J, with 13 bases between. Germline V gene sequence: CDR1 DFQATT, CDR2 SNEGSKA (reference sequence). There are 15 residues in the CDR3. This CDR3 reads CSARDTGRKNQPQHF. In DNA, the CDR3 is TGCAGTGCTAGAGATACGGGCAGAAAAAATCAGCCCCAGCATTTT.

The J gene is TRBJ1-1, the V gene TRBV12-3 or TRBV12-4; TRBD1 aligns across 7 bases. After removal of 6 bases from V and 7 bases from J, the junction contained 11 bases not matched to a gene. The CDR3 extends over 14 amino acids. The CDR3 sequence is CASRKDRIVGEAFF. DNA of the CDR3: TGTGCCAGCAGAAAGGACAGGATTGTTGGTGAAGCTTTCTTT.

In its sample, this clonotype was seen a few times. The chain employs TRBV20-1 and TRBJ2-6; D is ambiguous. Germline lookup yields CDR1 DFQATT and CDR2 SNEGSKA (reference sequence). Trimming removed 0 bases from V and 2 bases from J, with 2 bases in between. The CDR3 is 13 residues long. The CDR3 loop reads CSARDPGANVLTF. The CDR3 bases are TGCAGTGCTAGAGATCCTGGGGCCAACGTCCTGACTTTC.

This clonotype turned up a few times. V is TRBV27 and J is TRBJ2-1; TRBD2 agrees at 8 bases. Per germline, CDR1 MNHEY and CDR2 SMNVEV (reference sequence). The J segment lost 4 bases and the V segment lost 2 bases, leaving 7 bases of the junction unmatched. This CDR3 contains 16 residues. CDR3: CASSLGVGRVYNEQFF. The CDR3 bases are TGTGCCAGCAGTTTAGGGGTCGGGAGGGTTTACAATGAGCAGTTCTTC.

Worth noting for this clonotype: This sequence may be a read error, since a much larger clone differs from it by one base. J is TRBJ2-7 and V is TRBV12-3 or TRBV12-4; the match to TRBD1 covers 7 bases. Unmatched junction bases numbered 3, after V lost 6 bases and J lost 4 bases. The CDR3 sequence is 12 residues long. In nucleotides, the CDR3 is TGTGCCAGCAGGACGACAGGGTACGAGCAGTACTTC. This gives the protein CASRTTGYEQYF.

The chain recombines TRBV5-1 with TRBJ1-1; possible D gene TRBD1, 5 bases. The CDR3 length is 15 residues. Trimming took off 4 bases at V and 5 bases at J, with 18 bases between the two ends. Germline V gives CDR1 SGHRS, CDR2 YFSETQ. The CDR3 loop is CASSPSRTEGTEAFF. CDR3 DNA: TGCGCCAGCAGCCCCTCTCGGACCGAGGGGACTGAAGCTTTCTTT.

This clonotype showed up just a few times. The V gene is TRBV12-3 or TRBV12-4, the J gene TRBJ2-1, with D maybe TRBD1 (5 bases). The CDR3 covers 15 residues. V gave up 4 bases and J gave up 2 bases, with 12 bases separating them. The CDR3 sequence is CASSSAGQAYNEQFF. CDR3 DNA sequence: TGTGCCAGCAGTTCAGCAGGGCAGGCCTACAATGAGCAGTTCTTC.

There are a few counts of this clonotype. V and J are TRBV6-2 or TRBV6-3 and TRBJ2-7; D unclear. The V end was cut by 6 bases, the J end by 3 bases, with 15 bases between. This CDR3 has 14 residues. In germline, CDR1 is MNHEY, CDR2 SVGEGT. The CDR3 coding sequence is TGTGCCAGCAGCCCACCCGGATTCAGCTACGAGCAGTACTTC. As protein: CASSPPGFSYEQYF.

This clonotype was seen a few times. V and J are TRBV20-1 and TRBJ2-5; D tentatively reads TRBD1 or TRBD2 (5 bases each). V was cut by 1 base and J by 5 bases, with 20 bases left in between. Germline values: CDR1 DFQATT, CDR2 SNEGSKA (reference sequence). This CDR3 is built from 16 residues. In nucleotides, the CDR3 is TGCAGTGCTAGAGTTGGTTGGCGTCCGGGGCGGGAGACCCAGTACTTC. Translated, it gives CSARVGWRPGRETQYF.

This chain uses TRBV12-3 or TRBV12-4 with TRBJ2-7; D may be TRBD1 or TRBD2 (5 bases each). Trimming removed 8 bases from V and 6 bases from J, with 23 bases in between. The length of the CDR3 is 15 residues. This CDR3 is CASHDGTNPTGEQYF. DNA for the CDR3: TGTGCCAGCCATGACGGGACCAACCCTACTGGCGAGCAGTACTTC.

This clonotype appeared a few times. The chain joins TRBV11-1 to TRBJ2-1; possibly TRBD1 or TRBD2 for D (5 bases each). This CDR3 has 18 amino acids. Trimming shortened V by 5 bases and J by 1 base, and 21 bases separated the two germline ends. The V gene's germline CDR1 is SGHAT and CDR2 FQDESV (reference sequence). CDR3 DNA: TGTGCCAGCAGCAAAAACTACCGGGACCGTTTTTCCTACAATGAGCAGTTCTTC. Its translation is CASSKNYRDRFSYNEQFF.

The rearrangement uses TRBV20-1 and TRBJ1-1; D gene ambiguous. CDR1 is DFQATT, CDR2 SNEGSKA, per germline (reference sequence). Trimming took 4 bases from V and 3 from J, leaving 12 bases between them. This CDR3 comprises 13 residues. The CDR3 spells CSAIYGSDTEAFF. In DNA form, the CDR3 reads TGCAGTGCTATATACGGTTCCGACACTGAAGCTTTCTTT.

This clonotype was seen only a few times. J is TRBJ2-1 and V is TRBV5-1, with 12 bases that match TRBD2. This CDR3 comprises 20 residues. V lost 0 bases and J lost 5; bases outside the gene matches: 15. The germline V gene encodes CDR1 SGHRS and CDR2 YFSETQ. CDR3 DNA sequence: TGCGCCAGCAGCTTGGAGTCTAGCGGGAGGGCCTGGAACTTTGACAATGAGCAGTTCTTC. It specifies CASSLESSGRAWNFDNEQFF.

This clonotype has only a few counts. The chain couples TRBV11-2 to TRBJ2-1; possibly TRBD1 for D (6 bases). V gave up 1 base and J gave up 4 bases, with 17 bases separating them. This CDR3 has 17 residues. The germline CDR1 and CDR2 sequences are SGHAT and FQNNGV. CDR3: CASSLAIRGGLYNEQFF. In DNA, the CDR3 is TGTGCCAGCAGCTTAGCCATCAGGGGCGGACTTTACAATGAGCAGTTCTTC.

This clonotype was seen only a few times. This sequence joins TRBV7-2 and TRBJ2-5, with TRBD2 matching over 8 bases. CDR3 length equals 15 residues. Per germline, CDR1 SGHTA and CDR2 FQGNSA. The trim removed 2 bases at V and 1 base at J, leaving 3 bases unmatched. The CDR3 coding sequence is TGTGCCAGCAGCTTAACAGGGACTAGCCAAGAGACCCAGTACTTC. It encodes CASSLTGTSQETQYF.

The chain is built from TRBV12-3 or TRBV12-4 and TRBJ2-5; 8 positions agree with TRBD1. The CDR3 runs to 15 residues. Trimming took 5 bases from V and 2 from J; bases not matched to a gene: 7. The CDR3 nucleotides read TGTGCCAGCAGTACTATCGACAGGGGTCAAGAGACCCAGTACTTC. Its translation is CASSTIDRGQETQYF.

This clonotype has more than one count but fewer than ten. This rearrangement joins TRBV7-2 to TRBJ1-3, with D perhaps matching TRBD1 (5 bases). Germline CDR1 and CDR2: SGHTA and FQGNSA. The CDR3 is made up of 17 amino acids. V shed 6 bases and J shed 0 bases, with 18 bases lying between them. The CDR3 here is CASRRGGNGISGNTIYF. CDR3 sequence (DNA): TGTGCCAGCAGGAGGGGAGGGAATGGTATCTCTGGAAACACCATATATTTT.

This clonotype was seen more than once but under ten times. The J gene is TRBJ2-7, the V gene TRBV29-1, with TRBD1 matching over 9 bases. The CDR3 length is 17 residues. Per the germline V gene, CDR1 is SQVTM and CDR2 is ANQGSEA. The J segment lost 3 bases and the V segment lost 6 bases, leaving 18 bases of the junction unmatched. CDR3 sequence (DNA): TGCAGCGTGGCCCTCCTCCAGACAGGGGGGGGATACTACGAGCAGTACTTC. Translated, it gives CSVALLQTGGGYYEQYF.

The rearrangement uses TRBV12-3 or TRBV12-4 and TRBJ2-7; 9 positions agree with TRBD1. Losses at the gene ends were 10 bases for V and 4 bases for J; bases not matched to a gene: 11. The CDR3 is 14 residues long. CDR3 coding DNA: TGTGCCACACGAGGCCGGGACAGGGCGTACGAGCAGTACTTC. Translated, it gives CATRGRDRAYEQYF.

This clonotype occurred a few times. V is TRBV28 and J is TRBJ2-2; D uncertain. V was cut by 6 bases and J by 8 bases, with 7 bases left in between. The V gene's germline CDR1 is MDHEN and CDR2 SYDVKM. The CDR3 runs 11 residues. The CDR3 nucleotides are TGTGCCAGCAGCAGCCGGGGGGAGCTGTTTTTT. Its protein product is CASSSRGELFF.